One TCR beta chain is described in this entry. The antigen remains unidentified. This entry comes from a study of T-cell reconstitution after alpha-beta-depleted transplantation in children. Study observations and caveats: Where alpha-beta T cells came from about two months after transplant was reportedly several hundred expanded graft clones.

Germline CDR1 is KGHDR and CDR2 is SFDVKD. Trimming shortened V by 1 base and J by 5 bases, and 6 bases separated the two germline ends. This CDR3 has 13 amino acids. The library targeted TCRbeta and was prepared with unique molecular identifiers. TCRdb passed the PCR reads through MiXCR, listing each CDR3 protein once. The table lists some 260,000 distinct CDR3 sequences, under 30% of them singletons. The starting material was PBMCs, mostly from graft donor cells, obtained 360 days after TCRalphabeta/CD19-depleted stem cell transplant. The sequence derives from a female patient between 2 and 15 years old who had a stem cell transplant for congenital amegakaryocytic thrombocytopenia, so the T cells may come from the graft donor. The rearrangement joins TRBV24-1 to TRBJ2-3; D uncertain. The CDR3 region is CATSDLLRDTQYF. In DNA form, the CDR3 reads TGTGCCACCAGTGATTTATTGCGAGATACGCAGTATTTT.